The 25 T cell receptor beta chains listed next were all sequenced from one sample in a study of cytotoxic CD8 clonotypes in ibrutinib-treated CLL. Measured with immunoSEQ multiplex PCR; TCRdb has only the in-frame clones, and not every one. The sample comprises approximately 130,000 clones, around four fifths of which are singletons, and less than 4% rests with the top ten. The sample in question was PBMCs, obtained after 24 months of ibrutinib treatment. All receptors come from a human donor with chronic lymphocytic leukemia.

The table lists this clone with a count of one. CDR3 sequence reads: CASSGDSADTQYF. CDR3 coding DNA: TGTGCCAGCAGTGGAGACAGCGCAGATACGCAGTATTTT. The genes are TRBV2 and TRBJ2-3; D is perhaps TRBD1 (5 bases). V was clipped by 4 bases and J by 4 bases, with 9 bases between them. CDR1 is SNHLY and CDR2 is FYNNEI in the germline V gene. CDR3 size: 13 residues.

The gene calls are TRBV18 and TRBJ2-4; D is undetermined. The V and J ends lost 0 bases and 5 bases respectively, with 11 bases between them. CDR3 length: 15 residues. The germline CDR1 and CDR2 sequences are KGHSH and LQKENI. The CDR3 region is CASSPPGLRQNIQYF. The DNA for the CDR3 is TGTGCCAGCTCACCACCGGGCCTACGCCAAAACATTCAGTACTTC.

CDR3 loop: CASRGLAGFNNEQFF. The CDR3 nucleotides read TGTGCCAGCAGAGGGCTAGCGGGGTTCAACAATGAGCAGTTCTTC. The chain employs TRBV28 and TRBJ2-1, with TRBD2 matching over 9 bases. V dropped 6 bases and J dropped 5; count of bases not matched to a gene: 8. The CDR3 has 15 amino acids. Germline CDR1 is MDHEN and CDR2 is SYDVKM.

This clone has a single count. The chain has TRBV10-3 and TRBJ2-5; D is ambiguous. In germline, CDR1 is ENHRY, CDR2 SYGVKD. V was clipped by 0 bases and J by 5 bases, with 10 bases between them. The CDR3 sequence is 14 residues long. CDR3 sequence: CAISESAVKETQYF. DNA for the CDR3: TGTGCCATCAGTGAGTCTGCAGTAAAGGAGACCCAGTACTTC.

The chain has TRBV5-6 and TRBJ1-4; 7 positions agree with TRBD1. The germline V gene encodes CDR1 SGHDT and CDR2 YYEEEE. CDR3 length equals 17 residues. Losses at the gene ends were 0 bases for V and 1 base for J; bases not matched to a gene: 6. In nucleotides, the CDR3 is TGTGCCAGCAGCTTGGGTGGACAGGCGGTAACTAATGAAAAACTGTTTTTT. Protein sequence: CASSLGGQAVTNEKLFF.

J is TRBJ1-1 and V is TRBV10-3; D is undetermined. This CDR3 comprises 14 residues. V was cut by 6 bases and J by 3 bases, with 14 bases left in between. Germline V gene data show CDR1 as ENHRY and CDR2 as SYGVKD. The CDR3 spells CAIRAASRDTEAFF. DNA of the CDR3: TGTGCCATCAGGGCAGCCTCTAGGGACACTGAAGCTTTCTTT.

V and J are TRBV6-5 and TRBJ2-7; 10 bases fit TRBD1. The CDR3 extends over 14 amino acids. With V trimmed by 7 bases and J by 2 bases, 5 bases remained unmatched. Germline loops: CDR1 MNHEY, CDR2 SVGAGI. The CDR3 DNA sequence: TGTGCCAGCAAACCGGGACAGGGGACCTACGAGCAGTACTTC. It translates to CASKPGQGTYEQYF.

This clone was seen more than once but under ten times. This sequence joins TRBV5-5 and TRBJ1-5; 11 nucleotides line up with TRBD1. Germline loops: CDR1 SGHKS, CDR2 YYEKEE (reference sequence). This CDR3 contains 15 residues. The V segment lost 4 bases and the J segment 6 bases; nucleotides outside the gene matches: 6. The CDR3: CASSIGQGASQPQHF. DNA of the CDR3: TGTGCCAGCAGCATAGGACAGGGGGCATCTCAGCCCCAGCATTTT.

The chain carries TRBV6-8 and TRBJ2-3; D gene uncertain. Germline CDR1 MNHGY, CDR2 SAAAGT. The CDR3 contains 13 residues. Between the trimmed V and J ends, which lost 4 bases and 2 bases, there was a span of 7 bases. The CDR3 DNA reads as TGTGCCAGCAGTTCCGGACCCACAGATACGCAGTATTTT. This translates into CASSSGPTDTQYF.

Turning to this clone: Germline is not matched at one junction end, which may reflect a read error. V usage is TRBV7-8 and J usage is TRBJ1-5; no clear D. The CDR3 sequence is 14 residues long. Germline CDR1 SGHVS, CDR2 FQNEAQ. The CDR3 protein is CASSGSAYDQAQHF. CDR3 sequence (DNA): TGTGCCAGCAGCGGATCCGCGTACGATCAGGCCCAGCATTTT. The full variable domain, its missing parts supplied by reference TRBV7-8 and TRBJ1-5, is GAGVSQSPRYKVAKRGQDVALRCDPISGHVSLFWYQQALGQGPEFLTYFQNEAQLDKSGLPSDRFFAERPEGSVSTLKIQRTQQEDSAVYLCASSGSAYDQAQHFGDGTRLSIL.

The chain employs TRBV9 and TRBJ1-2, with TRBD1 identical over 7 bases. This CDR3 comprises 15 residues. Trimming removed 5 bases from V and 8 bases from J; junction bases left unmatched: 15. In germline, CDR1 is SGDLS, CDR2 YYNGEE. The CDR3 loop reads CASSGTATGLSGYTF. The CDR3 coding sequence is TGTGCCAGCAGTGGTACCGCGACAGGGTTGAGCGGCTACACCTTC.

This clone was counted once. The genes are TRBV4-3 and TRBJ2-7; possibly TRBD1 or TRBD2 for D (6 bases each). V dropped 1 base and J dropped 2 bases, with 12 bases sitting between them. Germline V gene data show CDR1 as LGHNA and CDR2 as YSLEER. There are 15 residues in the CDR3. CDR3 loop: CASSQVGGPTYEQYF. The CDR3, as DNA: TGCGCCAGCAGCCAAGTCGGGGGCCCCACCTACGAGCAGTACTTC.

The rearrangement joins TRBV28 to TRBJ1-5; D perhaps matches TRBD1 (6 bases). CDR3 length: 15 residues. Trimming left V 6 bases short and J 4 bases short, with 16 bases between. CDR1 MDHEN and CDR2 SYDVKM come from the germline V gene. The CDR3 spells CASSGEGVKNQPQHF. The CDR3 DNA sequence: TGTGCCAGCAGCGGCGAGGGGGTAAAAAATCAGCCCCAGCATTTT.

The rearrangement links TRBV30 to TRBJ2-5; possible D gene TRBD2, 6 bases. The germline V and J ends were trimmed by 7 bases and 5 bases, with 14 bases remaining between them. The length of the CDR3 is 12 residues. Germline CDR1 GTSNPN, CDR2 SVGIG (reference sequence). CDR3 sequence (DNA): TGTGCCTCCGCGATCGCGGGGGAGACCCAGTACTTC. Translated, it gives CASAIAGETQYF.

This chain connects TRBV21-1 to TRBJ2-5. TRBV21-1 is classified as a pseudogene. The CDR3 is made up of 17 amino acids. The CDR3 nucleotides read TGTGCCAGCAGGGACCCCTATGGTATAGCCCGCCAAGAGACCCAGTACTTC. This gives the protein CASRDPYGIARQETQYF.

This clone was seen more than once but under ten times. This chain joins TRBV19 and TRBJ1-2; D is uncertain. V shed 3 bases and J shed 8 bases, with 16 bases lying between them. Germline CDR1 reads LNHDA; CDR2 reads SQIVND (reference sequence). The CDR3 contains 14 residues. Here the CDR3 reads CASSMGRVSPGYTF. The CDR3 DNA is TGTGCCAGTAGTATGGGTCGTGTCTCACCAGGCTACACCTTC.

V is TRBV11-2 and J is TRBJ2-7, with TRBD2 matching over 12 bases. The CDR3 covers 16 residues. V was clipped by 5 bases and J by 2 bases; unmatched bases: 7. Germline V gene lookup returns CDR1 SGHAT and CDR2 FQNNGV. The CDR3 reads CASSPRTSGVPYEQYF. The CDR3 coding sequence is TGTGCCAGCAGCCCCAGGACTAGCGGGGTTCCCTACGAGCAGTACTTC. Supplemented by reference TRBV11-2 and TRBJ2-7, the full variable domain reads EAGVAQSPRYKIIEKRQSVAFWCNPISGHATLYWYQQILGQGPKLLIQFQNNGVVDDSQLPKDRFSAERLKGVDSTLKIQPAKLEDSAVYLCASSPRTSGVPYEQYFGPGTRLTVT.

This clone was detected only a few times. The sample holds other DNA sequences that translate to the same CDR3. The chain employs TRBV2 and TRBJ2-2, with 7 bases lining up with TRBD1. This CDR3 contains 14 residues. V was pared by 6 bases and J by 1 base, with 2 bases of the junction left unmatched. CDR1 is SNHLY, CDR2 FYNNEI, per germline. The CDR3 DNA reads TGTGCCAGCAGGAGACAGGGGAACACCGGGGAGCTGTTTTTT. Its translation: CASRRQGNTGELFF.

The chain has TRBV5-6 and TRBJ1-1, with 7 bases matching TRBD1. Losses at the gene ends were 1 base for V and 5 bases for J; bases not matched to a gene: 2. CDR3 length equals 13 residues. From germline, CDR1 is SGHDT and CDR2 YYEEEE. CDR3 sequence: CASSLPGGTEAFF. As DNA, the CDR3 is TGTGCCAGCAGCTTGCCAGGGGGGACTGAAGCTTTCTTT.

This clone was counted between two and nine times. The rearrangement uses TRBV5-1 and TRBJ2-2, with 9 bases matching TRBD1. Germline lookup yields CDR1 SGHRS and CDR2 YFSETQ. With V trimmed by 4 bases and J by 6 bases, 10 bases remained unmatched. This CDR3 has 16 amino acids. The CDR3 spells CASSPGQGSRAGELFF. The CDR3 coding sequence is TGCGCCAGCAGCCCTGGACAGGGGAGTAGGGCCGGGGAGCTGTTTTTT. Using reference TRBV5-1 and TRBJ2-2 for the parts outside the CDR3, the full variable domain is KAGVTQTPRYLIKTRGQQVTLSCSPISGHRSVSWYQQTPGQGLQFLFEYFSETQRNKGNFPGRFSGRQFSNSRSEMNVSTLELGDSALYLCASSPGQGSRAGELFFGEGSRLTVL.

The CDR3 region has the DNA TGTGCCATCAGTGAGTTCACAGCCGGTGGCACCGGGGAGCTGTTTTTT. This sequence encodes CAISEFTAGGTGELFF. V usage is TRBV10-3 and J usage is TRBJ2-2; D ambiguous. Germline CDR1 is ENHRY and CDR2 is SYGVKD. V was shortened by 1 base and J by 4 bases, with 13 bases between the two germline ends. The CDR3 extends over 16 amino acids.

The chain has TRBV7-2 and TRBJ1-6, with TRBD1 as a possible D gene (5 bases). CDR1 is SGHTA and CDR2 is FQGNSA in the germline V gene. The CDR3 has 14 residues. The ends were cut back, 5 bases at V and 10 bases at J, with 15 bases in the middle. DNA for the CDR3: TGTGCCAGCAGCGCCGGGGGAAGGAGGTCACCCCTCCACTTT. Translated, it gives CASSAGGRRSPLHF.

J is TRBJ1-1 and V is TRBV18; D is possibly TRBD1 (5 bases). The V end lost 2 bases, the J end lost 4 bases, and 11 bases lay between the germline ends. Germline CDR1 is KGHSH and CDR2 is LQKENI. The CDR3 extends over 14 amino acids. CDR3 in amino acids: CASSPEGWGTEAFF. CDR3 bases: TGTGCCAGCTCACCAGAGGGGTGGGGCACTGAAGCTTTCTTT. Full variable domain (remainder filled in from reference TRBV18 and TRBJ1-1): NAGVMQNPRHLVRRRGQEARLRCSPMKGHSHVYWYRQLPEEGLKFMVYLQKENIIDESGMPKERFSAEFPKEGPSILRIQQVVRGDSAAYFCASSPEGWGTEAFFGQGTRLTVV.

The chain employs TRBV11-3 and TRBJ2-7, with D perhaps matching TRBD1 or TRBD2 (5 bases each). This CDR3 has 13 amino acids. Between the trimmed V and J ends, which lost 3 bases and 5 bases, there was a span of 11 bases. Germline CDR1 and CDR2: SGHNT and YENEEA. The chain's CDR3 is CASSFGGEDEQYF. CDR3 DNA: TGTGCCAGCAGCTTTGGGGGAGAGGACGAGCAGTACTTC.

The V call is TRBV27, the J call TRBJ1-1; perhaps TRBD1 as D (6 bases). CDR3 size: 13 residues. The germline CDR1 and CDR2 sequences are MNHEY and SMNVEV (reference sequence). Trimming shortened V by 9 bases and J by 1 base, and 12 bases separated the two germline ends. Here the CDR3 reads CASTGLGNTEAFF. The CDR3 DNA is TGTGCCAGTACAGGGTTAGGGAACACTGAAGCTTTCTTT.